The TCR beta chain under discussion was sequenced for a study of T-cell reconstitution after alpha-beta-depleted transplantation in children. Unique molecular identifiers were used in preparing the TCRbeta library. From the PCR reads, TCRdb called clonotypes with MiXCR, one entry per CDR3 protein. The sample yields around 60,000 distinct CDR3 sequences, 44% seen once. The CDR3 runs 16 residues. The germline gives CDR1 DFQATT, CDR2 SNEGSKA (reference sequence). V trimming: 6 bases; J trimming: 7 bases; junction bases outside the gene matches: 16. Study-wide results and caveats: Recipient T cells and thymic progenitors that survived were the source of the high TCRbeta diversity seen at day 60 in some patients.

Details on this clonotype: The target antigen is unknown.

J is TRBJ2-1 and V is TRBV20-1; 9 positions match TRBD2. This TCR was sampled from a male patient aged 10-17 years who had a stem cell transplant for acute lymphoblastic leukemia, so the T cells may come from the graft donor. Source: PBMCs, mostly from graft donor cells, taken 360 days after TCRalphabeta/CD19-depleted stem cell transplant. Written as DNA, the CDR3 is TGCAGTGCAGGGAAAGAGCTAGCGGGGAAGGGAAATGAGCAGTTCTTC. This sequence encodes CSAGKELAGKGNEQFF.